A selection of T cell receptor beta chains follows, all from one sample in a study of vaccination and CD4 T cells after COVID-19. TCRdb re-derived calls from the PCR reads in MiXCR, one entry per CDR3 protein. This sample has about 16,000 distinct CDR3 sequences, with about 45% found just once. These receptors lack a known antigen. Sequenced here: CD4+ T cells from blood, cultured in vitro, sampled after SARS-CoV-2 vaccination. These receptors were taken from a human donor who had recovered from COVID-19. Both conserved end residues are part of each CDR3. The D gene is left open where the match is weak. Clone size is shown for a subset of rows, as once, few, many or a class of expanded clone.

v_call	j_call	d_call	clone_size	cdr3_nt	cdr3_aa
TRBV20-1	TRBJ2-5	-	few	TGCAGTGCTAGAGATCTGGTTGCCTGGGCCCAGTACTTC	CSARDLVAWAQYF
TRBV5-1	TRBJ1-1	TRBD1	-	TGCGCCAGCAGCTTGGAGGGCAGGGGGCACACTGAAGCTTTCTTT	CASSLEGRGHTEAFF
TRBV5-1	TRBJ2-7	-	once	TGCGCCAGCAGCTTGGCCATCGGGGGCGAGCAGTACTTC	CASSLAIGGEQYF
TRBV20-1	TRBJ2-1	TRBD2	-	TGCAGTGCTTTGGGTGGGACTAGCGGGAGGGTTGAGCAGTTCTTC	CSALGGTSGRVEQFF
TRBV4-2	TRBJ2-2	-	few	TGTGCCAGCAGCCCTCGAGGCAGTACCGGGGAGCTGTTTTTT	CASSPRGSTGELFF
TRBV12-3/TRBV12-4	TRBJ1-5	-	few	TGTGCCAGCAGTACAACGGGTGGAGCGTCGTGGAATCAGCCCCAGCATTTT	CASSTTGGASWNQPQHF
TRBV5-1	TRBJ2-3	-	-	TGCGCCACCCACAGGGGAGGTACAGATACGCAGTATTTT	CATHRGGTDTQYF
TRBV7-8	TRBJ2-3	-	few	TGTGCCAGCAGCTTAGCTGTACGACTAAGCACAGATACGCAGTATTTT	CASSLAVRLSTDTQYF
TRBV27	TRBJ2-5	-	few	TGTGCCAGCAGTTTTAAGGGAAAACGGGAGACCCAGTACTTC	CASSFKGKRETQYF
TRBV7-3	TRBJ2-1	-	-	TGTGCCAGCAGCTTCGGGGGTCACAATGAGCAGTTCTTC	CASSFGGHNEQFF
TRBV7-9	TRBJ2-2	-	-	TGTGCCAGCAGCTTTTCGACCGGGGAGCTGTTTTTT	CASSFSTGELFF
TRBV19	TRBJ2-7	TRBD1	-	TGTGCCACAGGGACAGAGAGAAACGAGCAGTACTTC	CATGTERNEQYF
TRBV2	TRBJ2-5	TRBD1	-	TGTGCCCTCATGGGACAGGACCAAGAGACCCAGTACTTC	CALMGQDQETQYF